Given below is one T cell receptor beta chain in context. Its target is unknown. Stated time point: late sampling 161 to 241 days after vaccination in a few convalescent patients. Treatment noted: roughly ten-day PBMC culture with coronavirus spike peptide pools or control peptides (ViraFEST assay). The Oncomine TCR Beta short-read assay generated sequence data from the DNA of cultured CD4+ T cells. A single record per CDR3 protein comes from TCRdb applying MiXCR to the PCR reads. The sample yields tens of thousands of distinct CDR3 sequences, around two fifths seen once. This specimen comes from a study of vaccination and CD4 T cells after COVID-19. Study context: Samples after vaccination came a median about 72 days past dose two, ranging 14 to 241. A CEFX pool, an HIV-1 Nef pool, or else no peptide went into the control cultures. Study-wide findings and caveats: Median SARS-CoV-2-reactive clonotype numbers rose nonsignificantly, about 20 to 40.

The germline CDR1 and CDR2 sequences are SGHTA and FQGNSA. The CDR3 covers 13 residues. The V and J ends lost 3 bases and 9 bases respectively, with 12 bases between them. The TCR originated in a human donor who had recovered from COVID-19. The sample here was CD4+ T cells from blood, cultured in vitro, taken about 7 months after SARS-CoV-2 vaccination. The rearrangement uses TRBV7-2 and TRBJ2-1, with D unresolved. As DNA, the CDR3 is TGTGCCAGCAGCTTTATCGAGTGGATTGAGCAGTTCTTC. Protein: CASSFIEWIEQFF.